This T cell receptor beta chain was sequenced during a study of somatic mutations in cytotoxic T cells in rheumatoid arthritis (dated by TCRdb to the late 2010s). Regarding the complete study: Sorted V beta1+ cells also underwent TCRB sequencing, and some V beta antibody-stained T-cell populations were flow-sorted at nearly 100% purity on a FACSAria II or Sony SH800. The median ages of the patient and control groups were essentially identical. In newly diagnosed rheumatoid arthritis without treatment, the study examined if expanded CD8+ T-cell clones harbor somatic mutations, relying on TCRB deep sequencing to characterize clonality. TCRB deep sequencing covered about 60 patients with rheumatoid arthritis along with under 25 healthy controls.

In the case of this clone: Its antigen is unknown. There are no base qualities to consult, and no much larger clone falls within one base.

The roughly 20 healthy controls were blood donors whose buffy coats were used; they had a median age of around 60 years (range 21-70), and over 50% were female. CD4+ and CD8+ cells were isolated by positive magnetic bead selection on an AutoMACS, and purity was checked by flow cytometry. Ficoll-Paque PLUS density gradient separation was used to isolate peripheral blood mononuclear cells. DNA from CD4-enriched, CD8-enriched or PBMC samples was extracted using Nucleospin Tissue or Tissue XS kits and then quantified on a Qubit 2.0 fluorometer. General study outcomes and caveats: In about an eighth of the roughly 65 patients, more than 20% of CD8+ cells belonged to the largest CD8+ clone, while several identical CD8+ TCRB sequences were shared between blood and synovial fluid. CD8+ T-cell clonality in rheumatoid arthritis patients was not significantly different from that in age-matched healthy controls. In patients, CD8+ clonality rose with age (Spearman r of about 0.51), which was not the case in healthy controls. No adjustment for multiple comparisons was made for the slight TRBV07 underrepresentation in patients. Viral specificity could not be ruled out by absence from virus-specific databases, and the antigen targets of the expanded CD8+ clones remained unknown.

The immunoSEQ assay was applied to genomic DNA for TCRB CDR3 sequencing. Per the authors' processing: Analyses were restricted to productive TCRB rearrangements. A clone was defined by a unique TCRB CDR3 sequence, and clonality was computed as a productive clonality index based on Shannon entropy. Repertoire overlap for a pair of samples was computed from each clone's template counts relative to total templates per sample. Flow cytometry-measured V-gene usage correlated with V-gene usage from TCRB sequencing, with a Spearman r of 0.55 to 0.7. Not all clones reach the TCRdb copy of this immuneACCESS table, which keeps in-frame sequences only. Checked studies attribute under half of the gap to unresolved V genes and leave the rest unexplained. The V and J calls and clone size were taken over from that table, and D and trimming were inferred from the DNA. The sample table holds some 40,000 clones, of which less than 85% were seen once. The leading ten clones occupy roughly 3.2% of the sample.

In the germline V gene, CDR1 corresponds to MNHEY and CDR2 to SVGAGI. The germline ends are 8 bases apart after V is trimmed by 2 bases and J by 0 bases. The CDR3 sequence holds 14 residues, the cysteine and phenylalanine included. The retained sequence is limited to the CDR3, 42 bases, with the frame set at the first base. The source material was CD8+ T cells sorted from blood. The V and J genes are TRBV6-5 and TRBJ2-7, and perhaps TRBD1 as D gene, on 5 matching bases. The sequence was collected from a man aged 35-49 years in good health. The nucleotides read TGTGCCAGCAGTTACGGGGCAGCCTCCTACGAGCAGTACTTC. This gives the protein CASSYGAASYEQYF.